These 25 T cell receptor beta chains were all obtained from the same sample, sequenced in a study of vaccination effects on CD4 cells after COVID-19. Following a roughly 9-day culture, CD4+ T cells were purified. The participants, recipients of two vaccine doses, got either BNT162b2 or mRNA-1273. Only in-frame clones appear in the TCRdb table, and some are missing; sequencing was by immunoSEQ multiplex PCR. The sample yields tens of thousands of clones, about 74% seen once. Antigen specificity for these receptors is unknown. Here the sequenced sample was CD4+ T cells from PBMCs cultured without peptide, taken after COVID-19 vaccination. The receptor source for this set is a human donor who received a COVID-19 vaccine.

This clone was detected a few times. The V and J genes are TRBV7-2 and TRBJ2-7; the D is unclear. The V end lost 1 base, the J end lost 2 bases, and 15 bases lay between the germline ends. The V gene's germline CDR1 is SGHTA and CDR2 FQGNSA. CDR3 length: 16 amino acids. CDR3 bases: TGTGCCAGCAGCTTAGGGTGGTCAGAAAGCGCCTACGAGCAGTACGTC. Protein: CASSLGWSESAYEQYV.

The gene calls are TRBV6-2 or TRBV6-3 and TRBJ2-1; a possible D gene is TRBD2 (7 bases). Germline V gives CDR1 MNHEY, CDR2 SVGEGT. The length of the CDR3 is 14 residues. V shed 2 bases and J shed 7 bases, with 12 bases lying between them. The CDR3 DNA sequence: TGTGCCAGCAGTTACGGGGGGGCGAGGAATGAGCAGTTCTTC. Its protein product is CASSYGGARNEQFF.

The chain joins TRBV6-5 to TRBJ2-3, with TRBD1 matching 7 bases. V was pared by 5 bases and J by 6 bases, with 8 bases of the junction left unmatched. The CDR3 extends over 14 amino acids. Per germline, CDR1 MNHEY and CDR2 SVGAGI. The CDR3 is CASSRQGGDDTQYF. CDR3 sequence (DNA): TGTGCCAGCAGTCGACAGGGTGGGGACGATACGCAGTATTTT.

The chain carries TRBV6-5 and TRBJ2-7; TRBD1 aligns across 10 bases. This CDR3 region has 14 residues. The V gene end was trimmed by 7 bases and the J gene end by 1 base; junction bases not matched to a gene: 4. Germline lookup yields CDR1 MNHEY and CDR2 SVGAGI. CDR3: CASKRQGASYEQYV. The CDR3 bases are TGTGCCAGCAAGAGACAGGGGGCATCCTACGAGCAGTACGTC.

J is TRBJ1-1 and V is TRBV6-5; a weak D match, TRBD1 (6 bases). Germline V lookup: CDR1 MNHEY, CDR2 SVGAGI. Trimming cost V 3 bases and J 11 bases, with 25 bases left between them. CDR3 length: 16 residues. The CDR3 DNA is TGTGCCAGCAGTTATGAGGGGGGGCGTCATCTTTTCGGGGCTTTCTTT. The encoded protein is CASSYEGGRHLFGAFF.

The genes are TRBV7-9 and TRBJ1-1, with 8 bases lining up with TRBD1. CDR3 size: 15 residues. The J segment lost 6 bases and the V segment lost 5 bases, leaving 11 bases of the junction unmatched. Germline CDR1 and CDR2: SEHNR and FQNEAQ (reference sequence). The chain's CDR3 is CASSPRAGGIAEAFF. The CDR3, as DNA: TGTGCCAGCAGCCCGCGAGCAGGGGGCATTGCTGAAGCTTTCTTT.

This rearrangement joins TRBV2 to TRBJ2-7; 7 bases align to TRBD1. CDR1 and CDR2 (germline): SNHLY, FYNNEI. The CDR3 has 13 amino acids. V dropped 6 bases and J dropped 5; count of bases not matched to a gene: 7. Here the CDR3 reads CASRVDRDDEQYV. CDR3 DNA: TGTGCCAGCAGGGTTGACAGGGACGACGAGCAGTACGTC.

V and J are TRBV4-3 and TRBJ1-2, with no clear D. The CDR3 extends over 12 amino acids. V gave up 0 bases and J gave up 5 bases, with 4 bases separating them. Germline V lookup: CDR1 LGHNA, CDR2 YSLEER. The CDR3 is CASSQDRYGYTF. The CDR3 coding sequence is TGCGCCAGCAGCCAAGACAGATATGGCTACACCTTC.

The rearrangement links TRBV11-2 to TRBJ2-7, with 11 bases aligning to TRBD1. The CDR3 totals 14 residues. In germline, CDR1 is SGHAT, CDR2 FQNNGV. V shed 5 bases, J shed 4 bases, and the junction held 4 bases outside the gene matches. In DNA form, the CDR3 reads TGTGCCAGCAGCCGGGACAGGGGGATTTACGAGCAGTACGTC. It codes for CASSRDRGIYEQYV.

The chain is built from TRBV6-5 and TRBJ1-2, with D perhaps TRBD1 (5 bases). Trimming took off 6 bases at V and 2 bases at J, with 13 bases between the two ends. In germline, CDR1 is MNHEY, CDR2 SVGAGI. The CDR3 totals 14 residues. CDR3 coding DNA: TGTGCCAGCAGCCGAAGTAAGGGGAACTATGGCTACACCTTC. It translates to CASSRSKGNYGYTF.

This chain joins TRBV29-1 and TRBJ2-1; tentative D call: TRBD2 (6 bases). Germline values: CDR1 SQVTM, CDR2 ANQGSEA. The V end was cut by 7 bases, the J end by 6 bases, with 16 bases between. The CDR3 has 13 residues. The CDR3 DNA reads as TGCAGCGGAGGGACCGTAGCGGTCAATGAGCAGTTCTTC. As protein: CSGGTVAVNEQFF.

Only one count was recorded for this clone. The genes are TRBV28 and TRBJ1-2; TRBD1 aligns across 12 bases. The germline CDR1 and CDR2 sequences are MDHEN and SYDVKM. The junction had 13 bases not matched to a gene; V was cut back by 6 bases and J by 8 bases. The CDR3 extends over 16 amino acids. CDR3 protein: CASRLGTGGPRRGYTF. The DNA for the CDR3 is TGTGCCAGCAGACTCGGGACAGGGGGCCCCAGGCGGGGCTACACCTTC.

This chain connects TRBV6-4 to TRBJ2-5, with TRBD2 matching 9 bases. CDR3 size: 16 residues. The J segment lost 5 bases and the V segment lost 6 bases, leaving 13 bases of the junction unmatched. The germline gives CDR1 MRHNA, CDR2 SNTAGT. The CDR3 DNA reads TGTGCCAGCAGCCAACTCGGGGCGGGGGGGCGCGAGACCCAGTACTTC. Translated, it gives CASSQLGAGGRETQYF.

This clone was observed once. This sequence joins TRBV4-1 and TRBJ2-2; the D is unclear. Germline values: CDR1 MGHRA, CDR2 YSYEKL. The CDR3 covers 14 residues. V shed 1 base and J shed 9 bases, with 12 bases lying between them. The CDR3: CASSQVRELRELFF. In DNA, the CDR3 is TGCGCCAGCAGCCAAGTCAGAGAATTGAGGGAGCTGTTTTTT.

The chain joins TRBV5-6 to TRBJ2-7, with 7 bases identical to TRBD1. Germline V gene lookup returns CDR1 SGHDT and CDR2 YYEEEE. Trimming removed 0 bases from V and 11 bases from J; junction bases left unmatched: 5. The CDR3 covers 12 residues. The CDR3: CASSLGDSQEYV. The CDR3 DNA reads TGTGCCAGCAGCTTGGGGGACAGCCAGGAGTACGTC.

The chain uses TRBV6-5 and TRBJ2-1; 7 positions match TRBD1. Trimming at V came to 2 bases and at J to 9 bases, leaving 10 bases not matched to a gene. Germline CDR1 and CDR2: MNHEY and SVGAGI. The CDR3 consists of 15 residues. The DNA for the CDR3 is TGTGCCAGCAGTTACCGGGACAGCCTTCTGACTGAGCAGTTCTTC. Translating gives CASSYRDSLLTEQFF.

The genes are TRBV7-2 and TRBJ2-7; 7 bases align to TRBD2. Germline V gives CDR1 SGHTA, CDR2 FQGNSA. Germline trimming cut 4 bases from V and 3 bases from J; bases unmatched to any gene: 9. The CDR3 contains 15 residues. CDR3 in amino acids: CASSSQSGGYYEQYV. The CDR3 DNA sequence: TGTGCCAGCAGCTCACAATCCGGGGGGTACTACGAGCAGTACGTC.

The chain links TRBV4-2 to TRBJ1-1, with TRBD1 as a possible D gene (6 bases). V lost 0 bases and J lost 0, with 8 bases in between. This CDR3 has 15 amino acids. The germline CDR1 and CDR2 sequences are LGHNA and YNFKEQ. Here the CDR3 reads CASSQDPGVNTEAFF. CDR3 in DNA: TGTGCCAGCAGCCAAGACCCAGGGGTGAACACTGAAGCTTTCTTT.

This clone has just a few counts. The chain has TRBV18 and TRBJ1-6; 9 bases agree with TRBD1. The CDR3 covers 14 residues. J was trimmed by 7 bases and V by 3 bases; bases with no gene match: 1. CDR1 KGHSH and CDR2 LQKENI come from the germline V gene. Here the CDR3 reads CASSPTGGNSPLHF. The CDR3, as DNA: TGTGCCAGCTCACCGACAGGGGGAAATTCACCCCTCCACTTT.

This chain joins TRBV2 and TRBJ2-7; weak D call: TRBD1 (6 bases). Germline lookup yields CDR1 SNHLY and CDR2 FYNNEI. The CDR3 length is 15 residues. V dropped 1 base and J dropped 6 bases, with 16 bases sitting between them. Here the CDR3 reads CASSEGRRGMSEQYV. CDR3 DNA: TGTGCCAGCAGTGAAGGCCGCAGGGGAATGTCCGAGCAGTACGTC.

There are a few counts of this clone. This sequence joins TRBV29-1 and TRBJ2-2; 7 nucleotides line up with TRBD2. CDR1 SQVTM and CDR2 ANQGSEA come from the germline V gene. CDR3 size: 14 residues. J gave up 7 bases and V 5 bases, and 10 bases lay outside the gene matches. DNA of the CDR3: TGCAGCGTTTTGGGCCGGGGAGGGGTCGGGGAGCTGTTTTTT. Amino acids: CSVLGRGGVGELFF.

V gene TRBV23-1 combines with J gene TRBJ1-4; tentative D call: TRBD1 (6 bases). TRBV23-1 is filed as an ORF, its function uncertain. V lost 0 bases and J lost 7, with 15 bases in between. CDR3 size: 16 residues. The CDR3: CASSQSAGAAGEKLFF. In DNA form, the CDR3 reads TGCGCCAGCAGTCAATCGGCGGGGGCCGCGGGTGAAAAACTGTTTTTT.

The table lists this clone with a count of one. The genes are TRBV4-1 and TRBJ1-2; 9 nucleotides line up with TRBD1. Germline CDR1 is MGHRA and CDR2 is YSYEKL. J lost 4 bases, V lost 2 bases, and 5 bases had no gene match. The CDR3 is 15 residues long. As DNA, the CDR3 is TGCGCCAGCAGCCAAAGGGACAGGGATCTCTATGGCTACACCTTC. This sequence encodes CASSQRDRDLYGYTF.

This chain uses TRBV7-9 with TRBJ1-6; D not resolved. Per the germline V gene, CDR1 is SEHNR and CDR2 is FQNEAQ (reference sequence). The CDR3 is made up of 13 amino acids. Trimming removed 4 bases from V and 6 bases from J, with 7 bases in between. CDR3 in amino acids: CASSSLTNSPLHF. The CDR3 DNA follows: TGTGCCAGCAGCTCATTGACTAATTCACCCCTCCACTTT.

The rearrangement joins TRBV9 to TRBJ1-6; D call uncertain. Germline assignment: CDR1 SGDLS and CDR2 YYNGEE. The CDR3 length is 15 residues. Trimming took off 0 bases at V and 7 bases at J, with 11 bases between the two ends. In DNA, the CDR3 is TGTGCCAGCAGCGTAGACCCCCAGGAGAATTCACCCCTCCACTTT. Translated, it gives CASSVDPQENSPLHF.